This TCR beta chain emerged from a study of cytomegalovirus exposure and HLA in healthy donors. General observations from the study: Being productive about 87% or about 30% of the time was typical of most TCR beta V segments in an earlier analysis. Reportedly, fewer N-insertions than the roughly 600-donor mean appeared in an Asian-associated ancestry cluster in a later analysis. A later analysis linked a missense DCLRE1C variant to TCR beta V- and J-gene trimming. Some highly shared sequence variants likely arose as a pipeline artifact.

The PCR employed 60 Vbeta primers together with 13 Jbeta primers. TCRdb's copy holds only in-frame clones and misses some; the assay was immunoSEQ multiplex PCR. There are more than 95,000 clones in the sample; 70% to 85% occur only once, and roughly 4.9% lies in the top ten. This CDR3 spans 12 amino acids. V lost 2 bases to trimming and J lost 11 bases; unmatched junction nucleotides: 5. Germline lookup yields CDR1 GTSNPN and CDR2 SVGIG (reference sequence). Of note for this clone: Its target is unknown.

The V and J genes are TRBV30 and TRBJ2-1, with 8 bases lining up with TRBD1. The TCR comes from a woman aged 18-35 years in good health and CMV-seropositive. The sample was PBMCs. Here the CDR3 reads CAWSTDRAQQFF. CDR3 bases: TGTGCCTGGAGTACGGACAGGGCTCAGCAGTTCTTC.